The source of this T cell receptor (beta chain) is a study of cytomegalovirus exposure and HLA in healthy donors. Study-wide background: A prior study identified 117 million unique TCR beta sequences from roughly 170 million T cells. About 80 million unique TCRs, all from HLA-typed donors, were included in an early release of the data.

V was clipped by 0 bases and J by 6 bases, with 12 bases between them. Germline V gene data show CDR1 as KGHSH and CDR2 as LQKENI. The CDR3 sequence is 14 residues long. The PCR used 60 Vbeta and 13 Jbeta primers. Sequencing was performed with immunoSEQ multiplex PCR; in TCRdb, only in-frame clones are kept and a portion is missing. The sample has around 53,000 clones. General study points: Accurate prediction of HLA-A and HLA-B alleles (for most subjects) was reportedly achieved from TCR beta sequences.

Notes on this clone: What it recognizes is unknown.

The rearrangement uses TRBV18 and TRBJ2-7, with TRBD2 as a possible D gene (6 bases). The sample consisted of PBMCs. The clonotype comes from a woman in her 30s in good health and CMV-seropositive. The DNA of the CDR3 is TGTGCCAGCTCACCACCGGCCGGGGGTGGCGAGCAGTACTTC. It yields the protein CASSPPAGGGEQYF.